This T cell receptor beta chain was retrieved from a study of cytomegalovirus exposure and HLA in healthy donors. The overall study: In an early release, HLA-typed donors contributed some 88 million unique TCR sequences.

It was with 60 Vbeta and 13 Jbeta primers that the PCR ran. The repertoire was sequenced with immunoSEQ multiplex PCR; TCRdb's copy has only in-frame clones and lacks some. The sample consists of more than 110,000 clones, around 79% of them appearing once. The CDR3 is made up of 12 amino acids. Trimming pared 3 bases from V and 1 base from J, leaving 6 bases between. The germline V gene encodes CDR1 SQVTM and CDR2 ANQGSEA. Study findings and constraints: Reported findings show TCR beta sequences accurately forecast HLA-A and HLA-B alleles in most subjects. There were around 160 TCR beta chains listed as cytomegalovirus-associated. The analysis excluded some indistinguishable V segments, including TRBV6-2 and TRBV6-3.

As to this clone: The antigen is not known.

The sequence was obtained from a female donor in good health and CMV-seronegative. The chain uses TRBV29-1 and TRBJ1-2, with D uncertain. The sequenced material came from PBMCs. CDR3 amino acids: CSVERNNYGYTF. In DNA, the CDR3 is TGCAGCGTTGAGCGGAATAACTATGGCTACACCTTC.